The 11 T cell receptor beta chains presented below share a single source sample, sequenced in a study of neoadjuvant anti-PD-1 for oral cavity cancer. Assay used: immunoSEQ multiplex PCR; TCRdb lists only in-frame clones, some missing. The sample consists of 6,500 to 8,500 clones, 60% of them appearing once. The sample in question was tumor tissue, obtained before nivolumab (anti-PD-1) treatment. These receptors came from a person between 35 and 79 years old with oral cavity squamous cell carcinoma.

V usage is TRBV9 and J usage is TRBJ2-7; 7 positions agree with TRBD2. V lost 0 bases, J lost 4 bases, and 7 bases stayed unmatched. The CDR3 has 15 amino acids. CDR1 and CDR2 (germline): SGDLS, YYNGEE. The CDR3 region is CASSVGGGVRYEQYF. In DNA form, the CDR3 reads TGTGCCAGCAGCGTAGGCGGGGGTGTGCGATACGAGCAGTACTTC.

This chain joins TRBV5-6 and TRBJ1-4; D is uncertain. Germline values: CDR1 SGHDT, CDR2 YYEEEE. The CDR3 sequence is 14 residues long. Trimming pared 2 bases from V and 4 bases from J, leaving 9 bases between. Written as DNA, the CDR3 is TGTGCCAGCAGCTTCCGGGATTATAATGAAAAACTGTTTTTT. Translated, it gives CASSFRDYNEKLFF.

This clone has more than one count but fewer than ten. This chain uses TRBV4-2 with TRBJ1-2; 9 nucleotides agree with TRBD1. Trimming cost V 2 bases and J 2 bases; bases outside gene matches: 3. This CDR3 region has 15 residues. Germline V gene lookup returns CDR1 LGHNA and CDR2 YNFKEQ. CDR3 sequence (DNA): TGTGCCAGCAGCCAAAGGACAGGGGAGAACTATGGCTACACCTTC. The encoded protein is CASSQRTGENYGYTF.

This chain uses TRBV5-1 with TRBJ1-1; D unclear. Germline V gene sequence: CDR1 SGHRS, CDR2 YFSETQ. This CDR3 region has 13 residues. V was trimmed by 0 bases and J by 3 bases, leaving 6 bases between them. CDR3 sequence (DNA): TGCGCCAGCAGCTTGGTTAAGGACACTGAAGCTTTCTTT. As protein: CASSLVKDTEAFF.

As to this clone: A junction boundary mismatches the germline segment, possibly from a read error. This chain connects TRBV6-1 to TRBJ2-1, with D possibly matching TRBD1 (5 bases). The germline V gene encodes CDR1 MNHNS and CDR2 SASEGT. This CDR3 has 15 residues. The CDR3: CVSKGAQSSYNEQFF. CDR3 nucleotide sequence: TGTGTCAGCAAAGGGGCGCAGAGCTCCTACAATGAGCAGTTCTTC.

The CDR3 sequence: CASRLTGMGTEAFF. The CDR3 bases are TGTGCCAGCAGATTGACAGGGATGGGCACTGAAGCTTTCTTT. The genes are TRBV6-1 and TRBJ1-1; 7 bases are shared with TRBD1. This CDR3 spans 14 amino acids. After removal of 6 bases from V and 4 bases from J, the junction contained 8 bases not matched to a gene. Germline V gene lookup returns CDR1 MNHNS and CDR2 SASEGT.

This clone was seen only once. The chain has TRBV20-1 and TRBJ2-2; unclear D gene. Trimming removed 3 bases from V and 6 bases from J, with 5 bases in between. Per the germline V gene, CDR1 is DFQATT and CDR2 is SNEGSKA (reference sequence). The CDR3 loop spans 11 amino acids. The CDR3 loop reads CSASRSGELFF. The CDR3 DNA follows: TGCAGTGCTAGTAGATCCGGGGAGCTGTTTTTT.

This sequence joins TRBV7-2 and TRBJ2-5; 9 nucleotides line up with TRBD2. This CDR3 spans 16 amino acids. Germline CDR1 is SGHTA and CDR2 is FQGNSA. The junction had 10 bases not matched to a gene; V was cut back by 5 bases and J by 3 bases. The CDR3 spells CASSPFLIAGEETQYF. For the CDR3, the DNA is TGTGCCAGCAGCCCCTTCTTGATAGCGGGGGAAGAGACCCAGTACTTC.

This chain uses TRBV9 with TRBJ2-7; D not certain. Germline loops: CDR1 SGDLS, CDR2 YYNGEE. The V gene lost 0 bases and the J gene lost 3 bases, with 7 bases spanning the gap. CDR3 length equals 13 residues. The CDR3 bases are TGTGCCAGCAGCGTAGAGCCCGACTACGAGCAGTACTTC. The encoded protein is CASSVEPDYEQYF.

This clone was observed a handful of times. The CDR3 DNA reads as TGCGCCAGCAGCTGGGATGGAGGGTACGAGCAGTACTTC. Amino acid sequence: CASSWDGGYEQYF. The chain employs TRBV5-1 and TRBJ2-7, with D possibly being TRBD2 (6 bases). The CDR3 totals 13 residues. Trimming pared 3 bases from V and 4 bases from J, leaving 11 bases between. Germline V gene lookup returns CDR1 SGHRS and CDR2 YFSETQ. The complete variable domain, with remaining parts taken from reference TRBV5-1 and TRBJ2-7, reads KAGVTQTPRYLIKTRGQQVTLSCSPISGHRSVSWYQQTPGQGLQFLFEYFSETQRNKGNFPGRFSGRQFSNSRSEMNVSTLELGDSALYLCASSWDGGYEQYFGPGTRLTVT.

This clone was seen only a few times. This chain uses TRBV5-6 with TRBJ2-3; 12 nucleotides agree with TRBD2. The germline gives CDR1 SGHDT, CDR2 YYEEEE. V lost 1 base and J lost 5; bases outside the gene matches: 2. The CDR3 sequence is 15 residues long. The CDR3 loop reads CASSLRTSGKDTQYF. CDR3 nucleotides: TGTGCCAGCAGCTTGAGGACTAGCGGGAAAGATACGCAGTATTTT.